This T cell receptor beta chain was obtained from a study of blood T cell repertoires in COVID-19. As handled by the study authors: Amplification with reference gene primers provided the estimates of nucleated cell counts. The data were produced by immunoSEQ multiplex PCR, yet TCRdb's version contains in-frame clones alone and is incomplete. V, J and clone size reflect that table, while D and trimming were determined from the DNA. Of approximately 210,000 clones listed, more than 70% are singletons. CDR3 length: 16 amino acids. J lost 1 base, V lost 6 bases, and 7 bases had no gene match. Germline CDR1 reads WSHSY; CDR2 reads SAAADI.

The rearrangement joins TRBV10-2 to TRBJ2-7; 12 bases agree with TRBD2. The receptor was derived from a human donor in a cohort sampled during active COVID-19. The specimen was peripheral blood. The CDR3 DNA follows: TGCGCCAGCAGGGACCTCACTAGCGGGGGGTCCTACGAGCAGTACTTC. It codes for CASRDLTSGGSYEQYF.